The rows below give T cell receptor beta chains drawn from one sample of a study of blood T cells in healthy people across ages. One entry per CDR3 protein results from TCRdb running MiXCR on the 5' RACE reads. The repertoire holds about 1.4 million distinct CDR3 sequences, around 59% seen once, with 6.7% in the top ten. Sample: blood. The receptors were gathered from a man between 18 and 35 years old in good health. CDR3s include the opening cysteine and the closing phenylalanine or tryptophan. A D gene is named only where the DNA matches it firmly. The size entry is marked missing in some rows and otherwise reads once, few, many or a size class.

size	V	D	J	DNA	CDR3
-	TRBV29-1	TRBD1	TRBJ2-7	TGCAGCGTGGCTCAAGGGCAGGGGGCCTACGAGCAGTACTTC	CSVAQGQGAYEQYF
-	TRBV18	-	TRBJ2-7	TGTGCCAGCTCACCAAACCCGACTGACCACGAGCAGTACTTC	CASSPNPTDHEQYF
few	TRBV9	-	TRBJ2-2	TGTGCCAGCAGCGTCCTCCCCGGGGAGCTGTTTTTT	CASSVLPGELFF
-	TRBV6-5	TRBD1	TRBJ2-3	TGTGCCAGCAGTTACGCGGGACAGGGATTCACAGATACGCAGTATTTT	CASSYAGQGFTDTQYF
-	TRBV5-1	-	TRBJ2-4	TGCGCCAGCAGCTCGCCGACGGACTTAGCCAAAAACATTCAGTACTTC	CASSSPTDLAKNIQYF
-	TRBV20-1	-	TRBJ2-5	TGCAGTGCTATTACAGGGCCCGCGACCCAGTACTTC	CSAITGPATQYF
few	TRBV6-5	-	TRBJ1-1	TGTGCCAGCAGTTACAGGGCACGTCTGGGGACTGGCACTGAAGCTTTCTTT	CASSYRARLGTGTEAFF
-	TRBV11-2	-	TRBJ2-1	TGTGCCAGCAGGAGCGGACCCAATGAGCAGTTCTTC	CASRSGPNEQFF
few	TRBV4-2	-	TRBJ2-7	TGTGCCAGCAGCCAAGGGCCGCAGCCAGCACTACTTCAGGAGCAGTACTTC	CASSQGPQPALLQEQYF
-	TRBV27	TRBD2	TRBJ2-7	TGTGCCACCGGACTAGCGGGGCCTTACGAGCAGTACTTC	CATGLAGPYEQYF
-	TRBV6-1	-	TRBJ2-7	TGTGCCAGCGGGTTTTCGGGTCGCTACGAGCAGTACTTC	CASGFSGRYEQYF
-	TRBV20-1	TRBD2	TRBJ2-2	TGCAGTGCTAGAGATCGGGGGGGCTTGAGCGGGGAGCTGTTTTTT	CSARDRGGLSGELFF
-	TRBV28	TRBD1	TRBJ2-2	TGTGCCAGCAGTCCGTCCGGGACAGGGAAGGCCGGGGAGCTGTTTTTT	CASSPSGTGKAGELFF
few	TRBV4-1	TRBD1	TRBJ1-2	TGCGCCAGCAGACCTCAGGGGGCGAGGGTGGATGGCTACACCTTC	CASRPQGARVDGYTF
-	TRBV4-2	TRBD1	TRBJ2-1	TGTGCCAGCAGCCAAGAGTGGGAGACAGGGGGAAATGAGCAGTTCTTC	CASSQEWETGGNEQFF
-	TRBV9	TRBD1	TRBJ1-2	TGTGCCAGCAGCGTTTCGGGACAGGGTTATGGCTACACCTTC	CASSVSGQGYGYTF
-	TRBV6-6	-	TRBJ1-5	TGTGCCAGCAGTTTTGGCTATAGCAATCAGCCCCAGCATTTT	CASSFGYSNQPQHF
-	TRBV7-9	-	TRBJ1-1	TGTGCCAGCAGCTCGTCAGGGGATACTGGGAACACTGAAGCTTTCTTT	CASSSSGDTGNTEAFF
few	TRBV6-5	-	TRBJ2-5	TGTGCCAGCAGCCCACTAACACAGTACCAAGAGACCCAGTACTTC	CASSPLTQYQETQYF
-	TRBV21-1	-	TRBJ2-7	TGTGCCAGCAGCAAAGTCAAGGGGGGAAAGGACTCCTACGAGCAGTACTTC	CASSKVKGGKDSYEQYF
-	TRBV12-3/TRBV12-4	-	TRBJ2-4	TGTGCCAGCAGTTTAGACAGACAAAACATTCAGTACTTC	CASSLDRQNIQYF
-	TRBV27	TRBD1	TRBJ2-7	TGTGCCAGCAGTTCGGGACAGAGCACCTACAATGAGCAGTACTTC	CASSSGQSTYNEQYF